Below, 2 T cell receptor beta chains from the same sample are listed, as sequenced in a study of blood T cell repertoires in COVID-19. Profiling relied on immunoSEQ multiplex PCR, and the TCRdb table lists in-frame clones only, not all of them. The sample yields roughly 68,000 clones, approximately 84% seen once. The sequenced sample was peripheral blood. The receptors shown here come from a man in his fifties or sixties with active COVID-19.

The rearrangement joins TRBV4-3 to TRBJ2-2; possibly TRBD2 for D (5 bases). The CDR3 is made up of 14 amino acids. Germline lookup yields CDR1 LGHNA and CDR2 YSLEER. Trimming left V 0 bases short and J 8 bases short, with 10 bases between. This CDR3 is CASSQEWTAGELFF. The CDR3 bases are TGCGCCAGCAGCCAAGAGTGGACTGCTGGGGAGCTGTTTTTT.

The chain carries TRBV29-1 and TRBJ2-1, with TRBD2 as a possible D gene (7 bases). The CDR3 contains 14 residues. V was cut by 3 bases and J by 4 bases, with 13 bases left in between. The germline V gene has CDR1 SQVTM and CDR2 ANQGSEA. DNA for the CDR3: TGCAGCGTTGATCAAGGGGGAGGGTACAATGAGCAGTTCTTC. It specifies CSVDQGGGYNEQFF.